This T cell receptor beta chain was found in a study of siplizumab effects on memory and regulatory T cells (dated by TCRdb to between 2018 and 2020). About the investigation overall: The effect of the anti-CD2 antibody siplizumab on alloreactive T-cell subsets was examined in allogeneic mixed lymphocyte reactions constructed from human PBMCs.

About this clone itself: No antigen is known for it. There are no base qualities to consult, and no much larger clone falls within one base.

What the research found in general, with its limitations: Siplizumab significantly reduced the cumulative frequency of alloreactive sequences traceable to unstimulated CD4+ memory T cells. A naive or memory phenotype could not be assigned to roughly 75-96% of proliferating CD4+ or CD8+ clones. Unstimulated naive T cells appeared more diverse than memory T cells, and naive cells seemed to contribute substantially to the alloresponse. Whether proliferating Tregs from siplizumab cultures were suppressive was not functionally confirmed. Among mappable alloreactive CD4+ clones, an average Treg-derived fraction of about 70% was observed with siplizumab, compared with around 28% in control reactions. Sequences below about 10^-5 frequency were poorly captured, so only a minor fraction of alloreactive clones could be mapped to unstimulated subsets.

The method was the immunoSEQ multiplex PCR assay. Some 100,000 TCR templates per sample were assayed by the deep sequencing platform. Genomic DNA extracted from sorted T cells was the material used for TCRbeta CDR3 sequencing. As for the original processing: The R programming language was used for clonal analysis of TCRbeta CDR3 data. Alloreactive CD4+ and CD8+ clones were identified by comparing unstimulated samples to CFSE-low samples taken after the reaction. Alloreactive CD4+ clones were assigned to regulatory or non-regulatory origin by matching sequences to sorted unstimulated Treg and non-Treg repertoires. Not all clones reach the TCRdb copy of this immuneACCESS table, which keeps in-frame sequences only. Checked studies attribute under half of the gap to unresolved V genes and leave the rest unexplained. The D gene and trimming were derived from the DNA, and the V and J assignments and clone size from that table. This sample holds about 100,000 clones; around 90% were observed only once. 0.15% of the sample rests with the top ten.

Sorted unstimulated T cells, along with proliferating T cells recovered from mixed lymphocyte reactions, underwent TCRbeta CDR3 sequencing. Fresh whole blood from ten HLA-typed healthy donors was used as the source from which PBMCs were isolated. Its CDR3 holds 13 amino acids, cysteine through phenylalanine. Left in the record is the CDR3 DNA by itself, 39 bases read in frame from the first base. V was cut back by 6 bases and J by 5 bases, leaving a gap of 13 bases between them. CDR1 is given as SGHNT and CDR2 as YENEEA, both from the germline V gene. The sequenced material came from CD4+ T cells sorted from blood. The sequence was collected from a human donor in good health. The V and J genes are TRBV11-3 and TRBJ2-5, with TRBD1 tentatively as D gene (6 bases match). CDR3 loop: CASSVRGGETQYF. The nucleotides read TGTGCCAGCAGTGTCAGGGGCGGGGAGACCCAGTACTTC.